The source of this T cell receptor (beta chain) is a study of cytomegalovirus exposure and HLA in healthy donors. Regarding the study as a whole: The study recorded more than 150 TCR beta chains that were cytomegalovirus-associated. Analysis was performed later, and it showed HLA-associated TCR beta chains to be more clonally expanded than equally common others.

The germline gives CDR1 SGDLS, CDR2 YYNGEE. V was shortened by 4 bases and J by 7 bases, with 14 bases between the two germline ends. There are 14 residues in the CDR3. With regard to this clone: Its antigen is as yet unknown.

Vbeta (60) and Jbeta (13) primers were used in the PCR. Measured with immunoSEQ multiplex PCR; TCRdb has only the in-frame clones, and not every one. The table includes tens of thousands of clones, about 80% detected once. This clonotype was sampled from a male donor in good health and CMV-seronegative. Sequenced input: PBMCs. The chain is built from TRBV9 and TRBJ1-4; D ambiguous. CDR3 in DNA: TGTGCCAGCAGCATCAAAGTGACGGGTGAAAAACTGTTTTTT. This translates into CASSIKVTGEKLFF.